The rows below give T cell receptor beta chains drawn from one sample of a study of T cells in Graves' hyperthyroidism and ophthalmopathy. MiXCR, run by TCRdb on the multiplex PCR reads, gives a single entry per CDR3 protein. Among 300,000 to 400,000 distinct CDR3 sequences listed, about 20% were seen once. Source material: blood. These TCRs come from a woman in her 50s with Graves' hyperthyroidism. The CDR3 runs from the conserved cysteine through the conserved F or W. Fields, in order: D gene, V gene, J gene, clone size, CDR3 DNA, CDR3 protein. D genes are given only for firm matches. Where a row states a size, it is once, few, many or the class of an expanded clone; other rows omit it.

NA	TRBV9	TRBJ1-1	NA	TGTGCCAGCAGCGTAGCGACAGGCGGTACCACTGAAGCTTTCTTT	CASSVATGGTTEAFF
NA	TRBV15	TRBJ1-2	many	TGTGCCACCAGCAGAGGCCAGAACTATGGCTACACCTTC	CATSRGQNYGYTF
TRBD1	TRBV7-2	TRBJ2-2	NA	TGTGCCAGCAGCCTCTTTGGTGGGACAGCCACCGGGGAGCTGTTTTTT	CASSLFGGTATGELFF
NA	TRBV28	TRBJ2-7	NA	TGTGCCAGCTCCCCGGGGGTCCTTACAGAGCAGTACTTC	CASSPGVLTEQYF
TRBD1	TRBV27	TRBJ1-2	many	TGTGCCAGCAGTCGGGACAGACTATATGGCTACACCTTC	CASSRDRLYGYTF
TRBD1	TRBV5-1	TRBJ2-7	few	TGCGCCAGCAGCTTGGGAAGGGGGCGCGACGAGCAGTACTTC	CASSLGRGRDEQYF
TRBD2	TRBV20-1	TRBJ2-3	many	TGCAGTGCTAGGACGCTAGCGGACACAGATACGCAGTATTTT	CSARTLADTDTQYF
NA	TRBV5-1	TRBJ1-1	many	TGCGCCAGCAGCTTGAGGGGAGAAACTGAAGCTTTCTTT	CASSLRGETEAFF
NA	TRBV3-1	TRBJ1-2	many	TGTGCCAGCAGCCAAGCCGGCGGAATAAACTATGGCTACACCTTC	CASSQAGGINYGYTF
NA	TRBV7-9	TRBJ1-2	NA	TGTGCCAGCAGCTTATATATTAACTATGGCTACACCTTC	CASSLYINYGYTF
NA	TRBV20-1	TRBJ1-5	few	TGCAGTGTGCTGGATCAGATCGATCAGCCCCAGCATTTT	CSVLDQIDQPQHF
NA	TRBV27	TRBJ1-1	NA	TGTGCCAGCCGCGCACGGAACACTGAAGCTTTCTTT	CASRARNTEAFF
TRBD1	TRBV5-1	TRBJ2-1	NA	TGCGCCAGCAGCCCGGACAGGGCGGTCCGCGAGCAGTTCTTC	CASSPDRAVREQFF
TRBD2	TRBV28	TRBJ2-7	many	TGTGCCAGCAGTTATACTTTAGCGGGAAGTTCCTACGAGCAGTACTTC	CASSYTLAGSSYEQYF
TRBD2	TRBV7-3	TRBJ2-1	NA	TGTGCCAGCAGTTCGACTAGCGGGAGATTTACCTCCTACAATGAGCAGTTCTTC	CASSSTSGRFTSYNEQFF
NA	TRBV5-6	TRBJ1-2	NA	TGTGCCAGCAGCAACGGGGGCACGAACTATGGCTACACCTTC	CASSNGGTNYGYTF
TRBD2	TRBV12-3/TRBV12-4	TRBJ2-2	many	TGTGCCAGCAGTTTGGGACTAGCGGGAGGACTGAACACCGGGGAGCTGTTTTTT	CASSLGLAGGLNTGELFF
NA	TRBV7-2	TRBJ2-1	NA	TGTGCCAGCAGCTTTCGCGGAGTTAGTCGTGAGCAGTTCTTC	CASSFRGVSREQFF
TRBD1	TRBV6-5	TRBJ1-2	many	TGTGCCAGCAGTTATATGGGGACAGGAAAGACCTCCTACACCTTC	CASSYMGTGKTSYTF
NA	TRBV20-1	TRBJ2-1	NA	TGCAGTGCCGAGCGGTTGAACTACAATGAGCAGTTCTTC	CSAERLNYNEQFF
TRBD2	TRBV5-1	TRBJ2-3	many	TGCGCCAGCAGCTTGGGGCAAGCGGGGGATATGACAGATACGCAGTATTTT	CASSLGQAGDMTDTQYF
TRBD2	TRBV11-2	TRBJ2-3	NA	TGTGCCAGCAGCACACGCGGGGGGGCCCCGGATACGCAGTATTTT	CASSTRGGAPDTQYF
NA	TRBV20-1	TRBJ2-3	many	TGCAGTGCTAGAGATGGCAGGGCGAGCACAGATACGCAGTATTTT	CSARDGRASTDTQYF
NA	TRBV5-1	TRBJ1-1	many	TGCGCCAGCAGAGAATGGGCGGACACTGAAGCTTTCTTT	CASREWADTEAFF
NA	TRBV5-4	TRBJ2-5	few	TGTGCCAGCAGCTTGGAGGGGGCGCGGGGGGAGACCCAGTACTTC	CASSLEGARGETQYF
NA	TRBV5-5	TRBJ1-2	many	TGTGCCAGCAGCTTGGGAGGCGGTCTCTATGGCTACACCTTC	CASSLGGGLYGYTF
TRBD1	TRBV6-1	TRBJ2-5	few	TGTGCCAGCTGGGGACAGGTTGGGGAGACCCAGTACTTC	CASWGQVGETQYF
NA	TRBV30	TRBJ1-1	many	TGTGCCTGGAGACGACAGTTCATGAACACTGAAGCTTTCTTT	CAWRRQFMNTEAFF
NA	TRBV5-1	TRBJ1-2	few	TGCGCCAGCAGCTTGGAGGTGGGGTATGGCTACACCTTC	CASSLEVGYGYTF